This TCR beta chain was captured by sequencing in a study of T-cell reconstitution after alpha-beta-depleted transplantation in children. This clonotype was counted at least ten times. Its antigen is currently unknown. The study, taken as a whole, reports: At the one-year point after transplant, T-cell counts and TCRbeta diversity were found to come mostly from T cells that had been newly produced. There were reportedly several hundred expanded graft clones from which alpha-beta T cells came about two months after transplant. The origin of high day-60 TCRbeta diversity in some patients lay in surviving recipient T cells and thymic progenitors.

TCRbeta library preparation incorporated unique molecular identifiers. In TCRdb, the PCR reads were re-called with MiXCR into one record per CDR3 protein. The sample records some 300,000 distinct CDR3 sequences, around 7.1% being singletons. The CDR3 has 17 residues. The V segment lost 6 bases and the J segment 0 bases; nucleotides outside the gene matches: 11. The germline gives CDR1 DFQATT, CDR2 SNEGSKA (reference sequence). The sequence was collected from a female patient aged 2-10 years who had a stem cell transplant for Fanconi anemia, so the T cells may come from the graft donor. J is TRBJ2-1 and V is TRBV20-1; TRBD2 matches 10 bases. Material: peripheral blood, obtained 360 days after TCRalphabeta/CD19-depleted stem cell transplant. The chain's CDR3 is CSAKRGGSLISYNEQFF. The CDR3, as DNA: TGCAGTGCCAAGCGGGGGGGCAGTCTTATCTCCTACAATGAGCAGTTCTTC.